Below are 27 T cell receptor beta chains sequenced from a single sample in a study of blood T cells in healthy people across ages (dated by TCRdb to between 2014 and 2017). The library was prepared using 5' RACE. Instrument on record: Illumina HiSeq 2500. A second roughly 6 to 12 cycle PCR used a sample-barcoded 5' primer and a J-beta primer mix. TCRdb reprocessing: public reads trimmed at Q25 with fastp, clones called with MiXCR, in-frame beta chains kept. Each entry is one CDR3 protein sequence, shown with its most common DNA and genes. Here the sample has 450,000 to 700,000 distinct CDR3 sequences; 27% occur a single time. Clones ranked in the top ten supply around 20% of the sample. Sequences were obtained from blood. The receptors originated from a woman in her 70s in good health.

This clonotype was counted between two and nine times. V gene TRBV29-1 combines with J gene TRBJ1-4, with D uncertain. The CDR3 totals 12 residues. The germline CDR1 and CDR2 sequences are SQVTM and ANQGSEA. V gave up 7 bases and J gave up 10 bases, with 16 bases separating them. CDR3 in amino acids: CSALTEDGKLFF. Here the CDR3 DNA reads TGCAGCGCTTTAACAGAGGATGGAAAACTGTTTTTT.

This clonotype was counted a few times. J is TRBJ2-4 and V is TRBV7-2; the D gene is possibly TRBD1 (5 bases). The CDR3 has 13 residues. Germline values: CDR1 SGHTA, CDR2 FQGNSA. The V end lost 5 bases, the J end lost 7 bases, and 12 bases lay between the germline ends. The CDR3 DNA reads as TGTGCCAGCAGCCACAGGTTTCGGAACATTCAGTACTTC. Protein product: CASSHRFRNIQYF.

The chain recombines TRBV6-2 or TRBV6-3 with TRBJ2-1, with 9 bases fitting TRBD2. The ends lost 2 bases at V and 6 bases at J; junction bases unmatched: 5. The CDR3 has 15 residues. The germline gives CDR1 MNHEY, CDR2 SVGEGT. CDR3 bases: TGTGCCAGCAGTTACGGCGGGGGGGCCGGCAATGAGCAGTTCTTC. Its protein product is CASSYGGGAGNEQFF.

The J gene is TRBJ1-2, the V gene TRBV3-1, with no clear D. The V end was cut by 2 bases, the J end by 4 bases, with 5 bases between. Germline CDR1 reads LGHDT; CDR2 reads YNNKEL (reference sequence). The CDR3 length is 12 residues. In DNA form, the CDR3 reads TGTGCCAGCAGCCAACGGACCTATGGCTACACCTTC. Protein product: CASSQRTYGYTF. Together with reference TRBV3-1 and TRBJ1-2, the CDR3 gives the full variable domain: DTAVSQTPKYLVTQMGNDKSIKCEQNLGHDTMYWYKQDSKKFLKIMFSYNNKELIINETVPNRFSPKSPDKAHLNLHINSLELGDSAVYFCASSQRTYGYTFGSGTRLTVV.

This clonotype was seen only a few times. Mismatch with germline at one junction end may stem from a read error. The chain is built from TRBV12-3 or TRBV12-4 and TRBJ1-5; D not certain. This CDR3 is 16 amino acids long. The DNA for the CDR3 is TGTGCCAGCAGTTTAAGATGGTCAGCCGGGAATCAGCCCCAGCGTTTT. It encodes CASSLRWSAGNQPQRF.

This rearrangement joins TRBV7-2 to TRBJ2-5; TRBD2 aligns across 7 bases. Matching the DNA end better, TRBJ2-1 makes the J call doubtful. The CDR3 runs to 18 residues. Per germline, CDR1 SGHTA and CDR2 FQGNSA. The DNA for the CDR3 is TGTGCCAGCAGCTTGGGTCAGACTAGCCTTACGCATAGGGATGAGCAGTTCTTC. This sequence encodes CASSLGQTSLTHRDEQFF.

This clonotype has only a few counts. The chain couples TRBV7-2 to TRBJ2-7; D is ambiguous. V was trimmed by 4 bases and J by 3 bases, leaving 10 bases between them. The V gene's germline CDR1 is SGHTA and CDR2 FQGNSA. The CDR3 consists of 13 residues. CDR3 sequence reads: CASSSSPGYEQYF. The CDR3 region has the DNA TGTGCCAGCAGCTCCTCCCCTGGCTACGAGCAGTACTTC. The full variable domain, completed using reference TRBV7-2 and TRBJ2-7, is GAGVSQSPSNKVTEKGKDVELRCDPISGHTALYWYRQSLGQGLEFLIYFQGNSAPDKSGLPSDRFSAERTGGSVSTLTIQRTQQEDSAVYLCASSSSPGYEQYFGPGTRLTVT.

This sequence joins TRBV7-9 and TRBJ1-3; D gene unclear. The CDR3 sequence is 14 residues long. Germline V gives CDR1 SEHNR, CDR2 FQNEAQ (reference sequence). V lost 3 bases, J lost 4 bases, and 10 bases lay in between. The CDR3: CASSLFEAGNTIYF. In DNA, the CDR3 is TGTGCCAGCAGCTTGTTCGAGGCGGGAAACACCATATATTTT.

This clonotype showed up just a few times. The chain has TRBV27 and TRBJ2-7; TRBD1 agrees at 10 bases. Germline V gene sequence: CDR1 MNHEY, CDR2 SMNVEV (reference sequence). V shed 3 bases and J 2 bases; nucleotides not matched to a gene: 4. This CDR3 is built from 15 residues. The CDR3 here is CASSLEGQGAYEQYF. The CDR3 DNA reads TGTGCCAGCAGTTTGGAAGGACAGGGGGCCTACGAGCAGTACTTC.

This chain connects TRBV7-2 to TRBJ2-7; D is possibly TRBD2 (5 bases). CDR1 and CDR2 (germline): SGHTA, FQGNSA. Trimming left V 3 bases short and J 2 bases short, with 11 bases between. This CDR3 spans 14 amino acids. CDR3 bases: TGTGCCAGCAGCTTTTCGGGGTTACCCTACGAGCAGTACTTC. Amino acid sequence: CASSFSGLPYEQYF.

V and J are TRBV15 and TRBJ2-1, with a weak D call TRBD2 (5 bases). V was shortened by 3 bases and J by 5 bases, with 14 bases between the two germline ends. The germline V gene encodes CDR1 LNHNV and CDR2 YYDKDF (reference sequence). This CDR3 region has 15 residues. CDR3 sequence (DNA): TGTGCCACCAGCAGTAAGGCATTCGGGAACAATGAGCAGTTCTTC. As protein: CATSSKAFGNNEQFF.

This chain connects TRBV3-1 to TRBJ2-5; D gene uncertain. The J call may be in error: the DNA end matches TRBJ2-7 better. CDR3 length: 15 amino acids. Germline lookup yields CDR1 LGHDT and CDR2 YNNKEL (reference sequence). The CDR3 bases are TGTGCCAGCAGCCAAGAGATCGGCGTTTCCTACGAGCAGTACTTC. Residues: CASSQEIGVSYEQYF.

This clonotype has more than one count but fewer than ten. The V call is TRBV12-3 or TRBV12-4, the J call TRBJ2-1; tentative D call: TRBD2 (5 bases). Trimming shortened V by 4 bases and J by 12 bases, and 16 bases separated the two germline ends. This CDR3 has 13 amino acids. CDR3 coding DNA: TGTGCCAGCAGTTCCCGACTACAACTAGGGCAGTTCTTC. It encodes CASSSRLQLGQFF.

The rearrangement links TRBV7-2 to TRBJ1-1; a weak D match, TRBD1 (5 bases). Trimming shortened V by 5 bases and J by 0 bases, and 16 bases separated the two germline ends. Germline V gene sequence: CDR1 SGHTA, CDR2 FQGNSA. This CDR3 comprises 16 residues. The CDR3 bases are TGTGCCAGCAGCCGACAGACCCTAAGGATGAACACTGAAGCTTTCTTT. Translated: CASSRQTLRMNTEAFF.

This clonotype was seen once. This sequence joins TRBV20-1 and TRBJ2-3; 7 bases match TRBD1. With V trimmed by 6 bases and J by 2 bases, 5 bases remained unmatched. Germline CDR1 and CDR2: DFQATT and SNEGSKA (reference sequence). This CDR3 comprises 13 residues. The CDR3 region is CSAWDRDTDTQYF. CDR3 nucleotides: TGCAGTGCGTGGGACAGAGACACAGATACGCAGTATTTT.

The table lists this clonotype with a few counts. This rearrangement joins TRBV19 to TRBJ1-1; D gene uncertain. The CDR3 covers 12 residues. The V and J ends lost 7 bases and 6 bases respectively, with 12 bases between them. CDR1 and CDR2 from the germline V gene are LNHDA and SQIVND (reference sequence). CDR3 nucleotide sequence: TGTGCCAGTACCGGGGTGAGAGCTGAAGCTTTCTTT. Residues: CASTGVRAEAFF.

The V and J genes are TRBV18 and TRBJ2-2; D unresolved. Germline CDR1 and CDR2: KGHSH and LQKENI. The V and J ends lost 2 bases and 5 bases respectively, with 9 bases between them. The CDR3 has 14 residues. The CDR3 loop reads CASSPDLETGELFF. The DNA of the CDR3 is TGTGCCAGCTCACCAGATCTAGAGACCGGGGAGCTGTTTTTT.

This clonotype has just a few counts. J is TRBJ2-2 and V is TRBV5-1, with 8 nucleotides matching TRBD2. CDR3 length: 18 amino acids. The germline V gene has CDR1 SGHRS and CDR2 YFSETQ. Trimming at V came to 1 base and at J to 0 bases, leaving 8 bases not matched to a gene. The CDR3 protein is CASSLSFSGGANTGELFF. DNA of the CDR3: TGCGCCAGCAGCTTGTCTTTCTCGGGAGGGGCGAACACCGGGGAGCTGTTTTTT.

This clonotype was counted only a few times. CDR3 nucleotide sequence: TGTGCCAGCAGCGGAGCAGGAAATGGCTACACCTTC. Protein product: CASSGAGNGYTF. The chain employs TRBV7-9 and TRBJ1-2; D is undetermined. CDR3 size: 12 residues. The V end lost 5 bases, the J end lost 6 bases, and 10 bases lay between the germline ends. CDR1 and CDR2 (germline): SEHNR, FQNEAQ (reference sequence).

The table lists this clonotype with many counts. The chain links TRBV6-1 to TRBJ1-4; the D is unclear. V was pared by 6 bases and J by 8 bases, with 10 bases between. Germline V gene sequence: CDR1 MNHNS, CDR2 SASEGT. This CDR3 is 12 amino acids long. The CDR3 DNA follows: TGTGCCAGCAGACGGACCTTCGAAAAACTGTTTTTT. Translation gives CASRRTFEKLFF.

This rearrangement joins TRBV2 to TRBJ1-5, with a possible D match to TRBD1 (5 bases). Germline V lookup: CDR1 SNHLY, CDR2 FYNNEI. V was pared by 6 bases and J by 4 bases, with 13 bases between. The CDR3 runs to 14 residues. The CDR3 nucleotides are TGTGCCAGCAGCCCCTGGACACAAAATCAGCCCCAGCATTTT. This gives the protein CASSPWTQNQPQHF.

The V and J genes are TRBV18 and TRBJ1-5; 11 bases match TRBD1. Germline V CDR1 and CDR2: KGHSH, LQKENI. This CDR3 is 18 amino acids long. Trimming removed 4 bases from V and 1 base from J; junction bases left unmatched: 9. The CDR3 reads CASSLGQGASRSNQPQHF. As DNA, the CDR3 is TGTGCCAGCTCACTCGGACAGGGGGCAAGCCGAAGCAATCAGCCCCAGCATTTT.

This clonotype showed up many times. The rearrangement uses TRBV29-1 and TRBJ2-4, with TRBD1 matching over 8 bases. Germline V CDR1 and CDR2: SQVTM, ANQGSEA. V gave up 7 bases and J gave up 3 bases; unmatched junction bases: 8. The CDR3 has 14 amino acids. CDR3 protein: CSAAAGGVKNIQYF. The CDR3, as DNA: TGCAGCGCAGCAGCAGGGGGCGTCAAAAACATTCAGTACTTC. The variable domain in full, with the rest retrieved from reference TRBV29-1 and TRBJ2-4, is SAVISQKPSRDICQRGTSLTIQCQVDSQVTMMFWYRQQPGQSLTLIATANQGSEATYESGFVIDKFPISRPNLTFSTLTVSNMSPEDSSIYLCSAAAGGVKNIQYFGAGTRLSVL.

The chain joins TRBV12-3 or TRBV12-4 to TRBJ1-1; D gene unclear. The CDR3 runs to 10 residues. V was cut by 6 bases and J by 8 bases, with 7 bases left in between. CDR3 sequence reads: CASRRREAFF. In DNA, the CDR3 is TGTGCCAGCAGGCGAAGGGAAGCTTTCTTT.

V usage is TRBV20-1 and J usage is TRBJ2-5, with 9 bases lining up with TRBD2. Trimming at V came to 2 bases and at J to 0 bases, leaving 10 bases not matched to a gene. CDR1 is DFQATT and CDR2 is SNEGSKA in the germline V gene (reference sequence). The CDR3 is 17 amino acids. The CDR3 bases are TGCAGTGCTAGATGGATTAGCGGGGGCCCTTACCAAGAGACCCAGTACTTC. Translating gives CSARWISGGPYQETQYF.

This clonotype appeared a few times. The rearrangement joins TRBV5-1 to TRBJ2-7; TRBD1 or TRBD2 may be the D gene (6 bases each). V gave up 3 bases and J gave up 2 bases, with 15 bases separating them. Germline V gene lookup returns CDR1 SGHRS and CDR2 YFSETQ. This CDR3 contains 15 residues. CDR3: CASSWGQGRTYEQYF. The CDR3 coding sequence is TGCGCCAGCAGCTGGGGGCAGGGGAGGACCTACGAGCAGTACTTC.

J is TRBJ2-7 and V is TRBV4-2; D is uncertain. CDR3 size: 15 residues. Looked up from germline, CDR1 is LGHNA and CDR2 is YNFKEQ. The V and J ends lost 2 bases and 0 bases respectively, with 11 bases between them. The DNA of the CDR3 is TGTGCCAGCAGCCAACAAGACGGACGCTCCTACGAGCAGTACTTC. Protein sequence: CASSQQDGRSYEQYF.